One sample yielded the 9 T cell receptor beta chains listed below, sequenced in a study of T cells in women clearing cervical HPV infection. The protocol was immunoSEQ multiplex PCR, while the TCRdb copy is restricted to in-frame clones and leaves out a portion. The record lists about 19,000 clones, of which the ten most abundant hold roughly 4.7%. The sequenced material came from blood buffy coat. The receptor source for this set is a woman aged 18 to 69 with a cervical HPV16 infection that either progressed to CIN3+ or cleared (not recorded which).

The CDR3 loop reads CASSQESGAKNIQYF. The sequenced part of the CDR3 DNA is TGCGCCAGCAGCCAAGAATCCGGGGCCAAAAACATT. This sequence joins TRBV4-1 and TRBJ2-4, with D unresolved. The read ends 3 residues early relative to the CDR3; the germline J gene fills the gap. Per germline, CDR1 MGHRA and CDR2 YSYEKL. The CDR3 length is 15 residues. V shed 0 bases and J shed 1 base, with 7 bases lying between them.

The DNA read from the CDR3 is TGTGCCAGCAGTGAAACAATAGGGCAGTCCAGACAAGAGGCG. Protein: CASSETIGQSRQEA. The full CDR3 protein is CASSETIGQSRQEAQYF. The chain uses TRBV2 and TRBJ2-3; D gene uncertain. With the read ending 3 residues before the CDR3 end, the germline J gene is used to fill in that end. Germline assignment: CDR1 SNHLY and CDR2 FYNNEI. CDR3 length: 17 amino acids.

About this clone: The DNA ends 3 residues before the CDR3 does, and the rest of the CDR3 is filled in from the germline J gene. The chain links TRBV7-2 to TRBJ1-2; D may be TRBD1 (5 bases). Germline V gene lookup returns CDR1 SGHTA and CDR2 FQGNSA. CDR3 length equals 15 residues. The CDR3 DNA, read in part, is TGTGCCAGCAGCTTAATGGGGACTAGCACAGATACC. Its protein is CASSLMGTSTDT. The full CDR3 protein reads CASSLMGTSTDTYTF.

On this clone: The read ends 3 residues before the CDR3 terminus; that terminus is restored from the germline J gene. The chain carries TRBV20-1 and TRBJ1-3; D call uncertain. V gave up 6 bases and J gave up 3 bases, with 12 bases separating them. The CDR3 runs 13 residues. Germline V gene data show CDR1 as DFQATT and CDR2 as SNEGSKA (reference sequence). CDR3 DNA, as far as it was read: TGCAGTGCGATCCGGGGATTTGGAAACACC. This codes for CSAIRGFGNT. The full CDR3 is CSAIRGFGNTIYF.

This clone is identified as medium-sized (0.01 to 0.1%) from frequency. Read sequence stops 3 residues before the CDR3 end, and the germline J gene provides the missing end. The chain recombines TRBV19 with TRBJ2-3; TRBD2 matches 12 bases. V was pared by 1 base and J by 2 bases, with 4 bases of the junction left unmatched. Per germline, CDR1 LNHDA and CDR2 SQIVND (reference sequence). CDR3 size: 17 residues. Partial CDR3 DNA: TGTGCCAGTAGTATAGGACTAGCGGGGGAGCCCACAGATACG. The encoded protein is CASSIGLAGEPTDT. The whole CDR3 reads CASSIGLAGEPTDTQYF.

Incomplete CDR3 DNA: TGTGCCAGCGGGAGGGGGACAGGGGACAATGAG. It codes for CASGRGTGDNE. The CDR3 in its entirety is CASGRGTGDNEQFF. The genes are TRBV27 and TRBJ2-1; 10 nucleotides agree with TRBD1. Read sequence stops 3 residues before the CDR3 end, and the germline J gene provides the missing end. CDR3 length: 14 amino acids. The germline V gene encodes CDR1 MNHEY and CDR2 SMNVEV (reference sequence). Trimming cost V 8 bases and J 5 bases; bases outside gene matches: 6.

With regard to this clone: The read halts 3 residues ahead of the CDR3 end, with the missing end drawn from the germline J gene. The chain joins TRBV10-3 to TRBJ2-3; 7 positions agree with TRBD2. V shed 3 bases and J 2 bases; nucleotides not matched to a gene: 14. There are 18 residues in the CDR3. Germline assignment: CDR1 ENHRY and CDR2 SYGVKD. The sequenced part of the CDR3 DNA is TGTGCCATCAGTGAATCTGAGGGACTACGCCCGTTCACAGATACG. Its protein is CAISESEGLRPFTDT. The full CDR3 is CAISESEGLRPFTDTQYF.

A remark on this clone: With the read ending 3 residues before the CDR3 end, the germline J gene is used to fill in that end. This chain links TRBV19 with TRBJ1-6; 7 positions agree with TRBD1. Germline CDR1 and CDR2: LNHDA and SQIVND (reference sequence). This CDR3 is 16 amino acids long. J lost 7 bases, V lost 5 bases, and 11 bases had no gene match. The sequenced part of the CDR3 DNA is TGTGCCAGTAGTCCCCGCGACAGGGTGGGAAATTCACCC. Translating gives CASSPRDRVGNSP. Given in full, the CDR3 is CASSPRDRVGNSPLHF.

For this clone: The CDR3 goes on 3 residues after the read ends, and that part is filled in from the germline J gene. The V call is TRBV7-8, the J call TRBJ2-2; 8 bases agree with TRBD2. The length of the CDR3 is 14 residues. The germline V gene has CDR1 SGHVS and CDR2 FQNEAQ. V lost 5 bases to trimming and J lost 7 bases; unmatched junction nucleotides: 6. CDR3 DNA, as far as it was read: TGTGCCAGCAGCCTCAGCGGGGGCGTCGGGGAG. Residues: CASSLSGGVGE. The entire CDR3 protein reads CASSLSGGVGELFF.